These T cell receptor beta chains were read from a single sample in a study of blood T cell repertoires in COVID-19. Only in-frame clones appear in the TCRdb table, and some are missing; sequencing was by immunoSEQ multiplex PCR. The table has tens of thousands of clones, around 90% seen once; the top ten hold 2.3%. The sample was peripheral blood. These receptors were collected from a human donor with active COVID-19. The donor label of this sample is uncertain. CDR3s include the opening cysteine and the closing phenylalanine or tryptophan. The order of the fields is V gene, J gene, D gene, clone size, CDR3 DNA, CDR3 protein. D genes are given only for firm matches. Only part of the rows carry a size: once, few, many, or a class if the clone is expanded.

>TRBV2|TRBJ2-2|-|-
TGTGCCAGTGGCGGCGGCACCGGGGAGCTGTTTTTT
CASGGGTGELFF
>TRBV3-1/TRBV3-2|TRBJ2-2|TRBD2|-
TGTGCCAGCAGCCAACCCCAGCGGGGGACTAAGGGGGCCGGGGAGCTGTTTTTT
CASSQPQRGTKGAGELFF
>TRBV4-1|TRBJ1-1|-|-
TGCGCCAGCAGCCAAGGTTGGGCGGGGGAAGCTTTCTTT
CASSQGWAGEAFF
>TRBV28|TRBJ2-5|-|-
TGTGCCTCCTCTATCCAGCGGACCCAGTACTTC
CASSIQRTQYF
>TRBV9|TRBJ1-1|TRBD1|-
TGTGCCAGCAGCGAAGTAGGGGGCGAGGTGGCTTTCTTT
CASSEVGGEVAFF
>TRBV3-1/TRBV3-2|TRBJ2-5|TRBD1|-
TGTGCCAGCAGCCAGGGGACAGAAGAGACCCAGTACTTC
CASSQGTEETQYF
>TRBV3-1/TRBV3-2|TRBJ2-3|-|-
TGTGCCAGCAGCCAAGATCGCGGGCCAATCACAGATACGCAGTATTTT
CASSQDRGPITDTQYF
>TRBV7-2|TRBJ1-5|TRBD1|-
TGTGCCAGCAGCTCCTCCGGGACAGACAATCAGCCCCAGCATTTT
CASSSSGTDNQPQHF
>TRBV11-2|TRBJ2-1|TRBD1|-
TGTGCCAGCAGCTTGTGGGCTTTGACAGGGTTAAATATAAATGAGCAGTTCTTC
CASSLWALTGLNINEQFF
>TRBV7-2|TRBJ2-5|TRBD1|-
TGTGCCAGCAGCTTAGGCAGGGGGCCGGGAGAGACCCAGTACTTC
CASSLGRGPGETQYF
>TRBV4-1|TRBJ2-7|TRBD1|-
TGCGCCAGCAGCCAAGATGAGGCGACAGGGGGCTACGAGCAGTACTTC
CASSQDEATGGYEQYF
>TRBV7-3|TRBJ2-3|-|-
TGTGCCAGCAGCCGCGGTACAGGGCGCTACAGCACAGATACGCAGTATTTT
CASSRGTGRYSTDTQYF
>TRBV5-1|TRBJ2-2|-|-
TGCGCCAGCAGCTTGACAGCCGACATCGGGGAGCTGTTTTTT
CASSLTADIGELFF
>TRBV7-2|TRBJ2-5|TRBD2|-
TGTGCCAGCAGCTTAAGCCTAGCGGCGAGAGAGACCCAGTACTTC
CASSLSLAARETQYF
>TRBV7-8|TRBJ2-3|TRBD2|-
TGTGCCAGCAGCTTAGTCCGACTAGCGGTGCGGGGAGATACGCAGTATTTT
CASSLVRLAVRGDTQYF
>TRBV7-9|TRBJ2-7|-|few
TGTGCCAGCAGCTTCCAGGGGCCCTACGAGCAGTACTTC
CASSFQGPYEQYF